The 19 T cell receptor beta chains reported below all come from one sample, sequenced in a study of shared clonotypes between healthy human individuals. The repertoire was sequenced with immunoSEQ multiplex PCR; TCRdb's copy has only in-frame clones and lacks some. Altogether some 1,900,000 clones are present, about 94% being singletons, with the ten largest covering 1% to 1.5%. Naive CD8 populations comprised CD45RO-negative cells positively selected for CCR7, excluding terminally differentiated effector memory CD45RA+ cells. Sample: naive CD8+ T cells sorted from blood. These receptors all come from a man aged 18 to 30 in good health.

This clone is a singleton in its sample. The V and J genes are TRBV12-5 and TRBJ2-1, with 10 bases identical to TRBD1. With 3 bases clipped from V and 8 bases from J, the junction kept 4 bases outside the gene matches. This CDR3 has 14 amino acids. CDR1 is LGHNT, CDR2 FRNRAP, per germline. The CDR3 coding sequence is TGTGCTAGTGGTTTCGACAGGGGGCGGCATGAGCAGTTCTTC. The encoded protein is CASGFDRGRHEQFF.

This clone is a singleton in its sample. The V gene is TRBV6-5, the J gene TRBJ1-2, with TRBD1 as a possible D gene (5 bases). Trimming took 4 bases from V and 3 from J, leaving 12 bases between them. Germline V gene lookup returns CDR1 MNHEY and CDR2 SVGAGI. The CDR3 is 14 residues long. CDR3 amino acids: CASSSMTAYYGYTF. CDR3 nucleotide sequence: TGTGCCAGCAGTTCAATGACAGCATACTATGGCTACACCTTC.

The CDR3, as DNA: TGTGCCAGTAGTGAGCGGGACCGTTGGTCACCCCTCCACTTT. Its protein is CASSERDRWSPLHF. The genes are TRBV19 and TRBJ1-6, with D perhaps matching TRBD1 (5 bases). V shed 5 bases and J shed 10 bases, with 15 bases lying between them. Germline CDR1 is LNHDA and CDR2 is SQIVND (reference sequence). CDR3 length equals 14 residues.

The V gene is TRBV5-8, the J gene TRBJ1-5; D might be TRBD1 (6 bases). V was clipped by 2 bases and J by 1 base, with 10 bases between them. Germline V gives CDR1 SGHTS, CDR2 YDEGEE. This CDR3 is built from 15 residues. CDR3: CASSFSQGSNQPQHF. CDR3 DNA: TGTGCCAGCAGCTTCTCGCAGGGGAGCAATCAGCCCCAGCATTTT.

J is TRBJ2-1 and V is TRBV29-1; TRBD2 matches at 7 bases. The CDR3 length is 17 residues. With V trimmed by 0 bases and J by 2 bases, 10 bases remained unmatched. CDR1 and CDR2 from the germline V gene are SQVTM and ANQGSEA. CDR3 loop: CSVEDLFSGGPYNEQFF. The DNA of the CDR3 is TGCAGCGTTGAAGATCTTTTTTCGGGGGGACCCTACAATGAGCAGTTCTTC.

The rearrangement uses TRBV21-1 and TRBJ2-7; no DNA check was done on the table's D call, TRBD1. TRBV21-1 is termed a pseudogene. The CDR3 sequence is 15 residues long. In DNA form, the CDR3 reads TGTGCCAGCAGCAAAGTCTCAGGGGACTCCTACGAGCAGTACTTC. Translating gives CASSKVSGDSYEQYF.

The chain has TRBV9 and TRBJ2-3, with 7 bases fitting TRBD2. J lost 2 bases, V lost 3 bases, and 6 bases had no gene match. The CDR3 has 15 residues. The germline V gene has CDR1 SGDLS and CDR2 YYNGEE. CDR3: CASSASGAFTDTQYF. CDR3 sequence (DNA): TGTGCCAGCAGCGCAAGCGGGGCCTTCACAGATACGCAGTATTTT.

The V call is TRBV7-9, the J call TRBJ1-2; 8 positions agree with TRBD1. This CDR3 has 16 residues. V trimming: 3 bases; J trimming: 4 bases; junction bases outside the gene matches: 10. Germline-derived CDR1 and CDR2 are SEHNR and FQNEAQ (reference sequence). This CDR3 is CASSLPSGGLPYGYTF. The CDR3 region has the DNA TGTGCCAGCAGCTTGCCGTCAGGGGGCCTTCCCTATGGCTACACCTTC.

V usage is TRBV10-3 and J usage is TRBJ2-7, with TRBD2 identical over 8 bases. The CDR3 loop spans 14 amino acids. Unmatched junction bases numbered 5, after V lost 5 bases and J lost 2 bases. Germline CDR1 reads ENHRY; CDR2 reads SYGVKD. CDR3 loop: CAISSGSETYEQYF. The DNA for the CDR3 is TGTGCCATCAGTAGCGGGAGTGAAACCTACGAGCAGTACTTC.

The V and J genes are TRBV28 and TRBJ2-5, with TRBD1 identical over 10 bases. This CDR3 contains 14 residues. V lost 7 bases, J lost 1 base, and 3 bases stayed unmatched. CDR1 and CDR2 from the germline V gene are MDHEN and SYDVKM. The CDR3 sequence: CASIWTGGQETQYF. CDR3 nucleotides: TGTGCCAGCATATGGACAGGGGGCCAAGAGACCCAGTACTTC. Together with reference TRBV28 and TRBJ2-5, the CDR3 gives the full variable domain: DVKVTQSSRYLVKRTGEKVFLECVQDMDHENMFWYRQDPGLGLRLIYFSYDVKMKEKGDIPEGYSVSREKKERFSLILESASTNQTSMYLCASIWTGGQETQYFGPGTRLLVL.

The V and J genes are TRBV27 and TRBJ2-7; D is uncertain. The length of the CDR3 is 15 residues. Trimming stripped 1 base from V and 6 bases from J, with 16 bases between. Germline CDR1 and CDR2: MNHEY and SMNVEV (reference sequence). The CDR3 nucleotides read TGTGCCAGCAGTTTATTAGATAGGCCCAATCCCGAGCAGTACTTC. It yields the protein CASSLLDRPNPEQYF.

The CDR3 region is CASSLGGGVSPLHF. In DNA, the CDR3 is TGTGCCAGCAGTTTAGGAGGGGGGGTTTCACCCCTCCACTTT. V is TRBV27 and J is TRBJ1-6; D possibly corresponds to TRBD1 (6 bases). Germline V gene lookup returns CDR1 MNHEY and CDR2 SMNVEV (reference sequence). The CDR3 has 14 residues. V was pared by 2 bases and J by 9 bases, with 11 bases between.

The chain joins TRBV23-1 to TRBJ2-1, with TRBD2 as a possible D gene (5 bases). TRBV23-1 is an ORF, with its function uncertain. The CDR3 length is 13 residues. V was clipped by 4 bases and J by 12 bases, with 16 bases between them. The CDR3, as DNA: TGCGCCAGCAGTCTCGTGAGGGCCTACGTGCAGTTCTTC. Protein sequence: CASSLVRAYVQFF.

The genes are TRBV19 and TRBJ2-7, with D tentatively TRBD1 (6 bases). V was pared by 6 bases and J by 1 base, with 19 bases between. The V gene's germline CDR1 is LNHDA and CDR2 SQIVND (reference sequence). This CDR3 is built from 16 residues. DNA of the CDR3: TGTGCCAGTAGACCCAATTCAGCGACAGGATCCTACGAGCAGTACTTC. Encoded protein: CASRPNSATGSYEQYF.

The rearrangement uses TRBV4-3 and TRBJ2-1, with 8 bases identical to TRBD2. Trimming removed 3 bases from V and 6 bases from J; junction bases left unmatched: 4. Germline assignment: CDR1 LGHNA and CDR2 YSLEER. There are 14 residues in the CDR3. CDR3 amino acids: CASSHLLAGNEQFF. CDR3 bases: TGCGCCAGCAGCCATCTTCTAGCGGGCAATGAGCAGTTCTTC.

A remark on this clone: Other nucleotide sequences in the sample specify the same CDR3. This chain uses TRBV2 with TRBJ2-7, with no clear D. V lost 0 bases, J lost 0 bases, and 9 bases lay in between. This CDR3 is 15 amino acids long. CDR1 and CDR2 (germline): SNHLY, FYNNEI. The CDR3: CASSEALAGSYEQYF. CDR3 nucleotides: TGTGCCAGCAGTGAAGCGCTGGCTGGCTCCTACGAGCAGTACTTC.

The rearrangement links TRBV2 to TRBJ1-3; the D gene is possibly TRBD1 (6 bases). This CDR3 spans 15 amino acids. Trimming took 10 bases from V and 0 from J, leaving 16 bases between them. Germline CDR1 SNHLY, CDR2 FYNNEI. The CDR3 bases are TGTGCCACAGGGGCCCCCCTCGTCTCTGGAAACACCATATATTTT. It codes for CATGAPLVSGNTIYF. The variable domain in full, completed from reference TRBV2 and TRBJ1-3, reads EPEVTQTPSHQVTQMGQEVILRCVPISNHLYFYWYRQILGQKVEFLVSFYNNEISEKSEIFDDQFSVERPDGSNFTLKIRSTKLEDSAMYFCATGAPLVSGNTIYFGEGSWLTVV.

CDR3 loop: CSVVRWGLADNEQFF. Here the CDR3 DNA reads TGCAGCGTTGTCCGCTGGGGACTAGCGGACAATGAGCAGTTCTTC. The chain combines TRBV29-1 with TRBJ2-1; 11 bases are shared with TRBD2. J gave up 5 bases and V 4 bases, and 7 bases lay outside the gene matches. CDR1 SQVTM and CDR2 ANQGSEA come from the germline V gene. The length of the CDR3 is 15 residues.

The chain links TRBV27 to TRBJ2-5; unclear D gene. The CDR3 totals 14 residues. V dropped 8 bases and J dropped 7 bases, with 20 bases sitting between them. Germline lookup yields CDR1 MNHEY and CDR2 SMNVEV (reference sequence). The CDR3 DNA reads TGTGCCAGCCGTTCCCTGGACGGCCAGCGGACCCAGTACTTC. Protein: CASRSLDGQRTQYF.